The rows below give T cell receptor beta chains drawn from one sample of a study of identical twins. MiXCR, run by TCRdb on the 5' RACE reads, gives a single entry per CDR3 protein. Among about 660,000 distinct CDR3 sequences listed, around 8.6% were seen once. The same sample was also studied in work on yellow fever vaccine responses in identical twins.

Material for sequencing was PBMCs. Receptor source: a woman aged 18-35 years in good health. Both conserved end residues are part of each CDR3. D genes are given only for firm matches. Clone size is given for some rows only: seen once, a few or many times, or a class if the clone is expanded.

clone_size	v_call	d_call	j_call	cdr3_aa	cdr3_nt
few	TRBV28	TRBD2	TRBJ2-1	CASTVTSGSYNEQFF	TGTGCCAGCACTGTGACTAGCGGCTCCTACAATGAGCAGTTCTTC
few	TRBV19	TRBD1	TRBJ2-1	CASSITRQGSVRSSNEQFF	TGTGCCAGTAGTATTACCCGACAGGGGTCGGTTCGGTCCTCCAATGAGCAGTTCTTC
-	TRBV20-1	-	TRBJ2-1	CSASSGNNEQFF	TGCAGTGCTAGTTCCGGTAACAATGAGCAGTTCTTC
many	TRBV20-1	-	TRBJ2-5	CSVSHLGETQYF	TGCAGTGTCTCCCATCTGGGGGAGACCCAGTACTTC
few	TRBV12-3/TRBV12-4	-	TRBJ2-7	CASGTGSEQYF	TGTGCCAGCGGAACAGGGAGCGAGCAGTACTTC
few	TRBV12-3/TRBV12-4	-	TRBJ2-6	CASGGFRVTGANVLTF	TGTGCCAGTGGGGGCTTTCGGGTAACTGGGGCCAACGTCCTGACTTTC
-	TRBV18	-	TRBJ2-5	CASSPETDPGTQYF	TGTGCCAGCTCACCTGAAACCGACCCAGGGACCCAGTACTTC
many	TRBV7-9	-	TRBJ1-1	CASSLKSGLLNTEAFF	TGTGCCAGCAGCTTAAAATCCGGTTTACTGAACACTGAAGCTTTCTTT
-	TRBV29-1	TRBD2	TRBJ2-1	CSPSGGSSYNEQFF	TGCAGCCCTAGCGGGGGGAGCTCCTACAATGAGCAGTTCTTC
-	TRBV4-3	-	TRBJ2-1	CASSQDRAGGENEQFF	TGCGCCAGCAGCCAAGATAGGGCAGGGGGGGAAAATGAGCAGTTCTTC
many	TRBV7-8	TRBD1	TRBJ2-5	CASSSDREVTQYF	TGTGCCAGCAGCTCGGACAGGGAGGTGACCCAGTACTTC
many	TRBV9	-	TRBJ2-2	CASGVGAGELFF	TGTGCCAGCGGAGTAGGGGCCGGGGAGCTGTTTTTT
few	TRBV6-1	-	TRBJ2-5	CASTKSAYQETQYF	TGTGCCAGCACCAAAAGCGCGTACCAAGAGACCCAGTACTTC
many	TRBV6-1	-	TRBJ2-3	CASSRKEAGSDTQYF	TGTGCCAGCAGTCGGAAGGAGGCAGGGAGCGATACGCAGTATTTT
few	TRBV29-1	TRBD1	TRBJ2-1	CSVSRGSVNEQFF	TGCAGCGTTAGCAGGGGGTCGGTCAATGAGCAGTTCTTC
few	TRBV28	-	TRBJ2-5	CASSLLEETQYF	TGTGCCAGCAGTTTATTGGAAGAGACCCAGTACTTC
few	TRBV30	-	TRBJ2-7	CAWGGRQLYEQYF	TGTGCCTGGGGGGGACGGCAACTCTACGAGCAGTACTTC
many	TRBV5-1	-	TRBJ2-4	CASSLAQAGNIQYF	TGCGCCAGCAGCTTGGCTCAGGCGGGAAACATTCAGTACTTC
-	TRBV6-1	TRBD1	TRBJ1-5	CASRRQGGDNQPQHF	TGTGCCAGCAGGAGACAGGGAGGGGACAATCAGCCCCAGCATTTT
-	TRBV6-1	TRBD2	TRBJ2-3	CASKAGADTQYF	TGTGCCAGCAAGGCGGGAGCCGATACGCAGTATTTT
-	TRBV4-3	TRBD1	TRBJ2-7	CASSPDRAYYEQYF	TGCGCCAGCAGCCCGGACAGGGCCTACTACGAGCAGTACTTC
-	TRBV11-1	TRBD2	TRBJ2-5	CASSSGLAGGLLETQYF	TGTGCCAGCAGCTCGGGACTAGCGGGGGGATTGTTGGAGACCCAGTACTTC
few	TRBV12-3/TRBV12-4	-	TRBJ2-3	CASSLPRESTDTQYF	TGTGCCAGCAGTTTACCCAGGGAATCCACAGATACGCAGTATTTT
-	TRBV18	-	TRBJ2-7	CASSLRTAITYEQYF	TGTGCCAGCTCACTCCGGACAGCGATAACCTACGAGCAGTACTTC
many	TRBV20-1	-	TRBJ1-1	CSAVRNTEAFF	TGCAGTGCAGTCAGGAACACTGAAGCTTTCTTT
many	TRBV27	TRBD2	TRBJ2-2	CASSFFQGLAGNTGELFF	TGTGCCAGCAGTTTTTTCCAAGGACTAGCGGGGAACACCGGGGAGCTGTTTTTT
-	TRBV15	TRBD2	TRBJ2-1	CATSRVLGTSGINEQFF	TGTGCCACCAGCAGAGTTCTCGGGACTAGCGGGATCAATGAGCAGTTCTTC
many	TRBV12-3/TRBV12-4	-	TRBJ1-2	CASSQQRNYGYTF	TGTGCCAGCAGTCAACAGAGAAACTATGGCTACACCTTC
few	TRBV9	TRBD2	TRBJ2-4	CASSGGLAPGIQYF	TGTGCCAGCAGCGGGGGACTAGCCCCAGGCATTCAGTACTTC
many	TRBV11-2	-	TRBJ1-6	CASSLTGLRGSYNSPLHF	TGTGCCAGCAGCTTAACAGGTCTTAGAGGCTCCTATAATTCACCCCTCCACTTT
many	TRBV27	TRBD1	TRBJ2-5	CASSKSPRTGRETQYF	TGTGCCAGCAGCAAGAGCCCAAGGACAGGTCGAGAGACCCAGTACTTC
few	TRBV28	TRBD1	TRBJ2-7	CASSYAPGQGRLYEQYF	TGTGCCAGCAGTTACGCCCCCGGACAGGGTCGTTTGTACGAGCAGTACTTC
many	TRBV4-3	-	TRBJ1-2	CASSQDWGTRGYGYTF	TGCGCCAGCAGCCAAGATTGGGGAACGCGGGGCTATGGCTACACCTTC
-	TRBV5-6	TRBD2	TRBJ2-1	CASSLALGTGGYNEQFF	TGTGCCAGCAGCTTGGCCCTAGGAACGGGAGGGTACAATGAGCAGTTCTTC
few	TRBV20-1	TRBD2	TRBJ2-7	CSAPRLAGLGEQYF	TGCAGTGCGCCCAGACTAGCGGGGCTTGGTGAGCAGTACTTC
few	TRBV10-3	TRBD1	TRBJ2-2	CARTRGSDTGELFF	TGTGCCAGAACCAGGGGGAGCGACACCGGGGAGCTGTTTTTT
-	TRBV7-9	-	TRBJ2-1	CASTNPRLNEQFF	TGTGCCAGCACCAATCCTAGGCTCAATGAGCAGTTCTTC
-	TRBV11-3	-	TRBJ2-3	CASSPGGGDTDTQYF	TGTGCCAGCAGCCCCGGAGGGGGGGACACAGATACGCAGTATTTT
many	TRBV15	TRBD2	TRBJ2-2	CATSGTSGEDGELFF	TGTGCCACCAGCGGGACTAGCGGGGAGGACGGGGAGCTGTTTTTT
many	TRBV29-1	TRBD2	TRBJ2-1	CSVDQRENEQFF	TGCAGCGTTGATCAGCGGGAAAATGAGCAGTTCTTC
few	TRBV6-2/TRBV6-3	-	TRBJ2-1	CASSEGLTYNEQFF	TGTGCCAGCAGCGAGGGACTCACCTACAATGAGCAGTTCTTC
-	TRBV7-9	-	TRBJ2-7	CASSLAPGSGPHEQYF	TGTGCCAGCAGCTTAGCCCCGGGTTCCGGGCCCCACGAGCAGTACTTC
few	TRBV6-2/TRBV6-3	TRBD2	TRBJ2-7	CASSSAGTSGRVQYF	TGTGCCAGCAGTTCGGCCGGGACTAGCGGGAGAGTGCAGTACTTC
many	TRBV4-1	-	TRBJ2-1	CASSQAGGWDNEQFF	TGCGCCAGCAGCCAAGCTGGCGGGTGGGACAATGAGCAGTTCTTC
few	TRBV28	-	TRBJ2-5	CASNRGSRQETQYF	TGTGCCAGTAATAGGGGGAGTCGTCAAGAGACCCAGTACTTC
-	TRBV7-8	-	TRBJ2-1	CASSRTEIQHNEQFF	TGTGCCAGCAGCCGGACAGAAATTCAGCACAATGAGCAGTTCTTC
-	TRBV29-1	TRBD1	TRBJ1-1	CSVARLSGGGTEAFF	TGCAGCGTCGCCCGATTATCAGGGGGCGGGACTGAAGCTTTCTTT
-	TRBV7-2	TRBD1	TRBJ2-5	CASSAGQGPETQYF	TGTGCCAGCAGCGCTGGACAGGGGCCAGAGACCCAGTACTTC
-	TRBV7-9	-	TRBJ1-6	CASSSEDSPLHF	TGTGCCAGCAGCTCTGAGGATTCACCCCTCCACTTT
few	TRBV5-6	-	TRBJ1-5	CASSPLGQPQHF	TGTGCCAGCAGCCCCCTTGGCCAGCCCCAGCATTTT
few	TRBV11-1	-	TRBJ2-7	CASSPLSREMVNYEQYF	TGTGCCAGCAGCCCACTCTCCCGGGAGATGGTGAACTACGAGCAGTACTTC
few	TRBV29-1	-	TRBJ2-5	CSVWSRGETQYF	TGCAGCGTTTGGTCTCGGGGGGAGACCCAGTACTTC
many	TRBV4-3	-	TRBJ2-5	CASSQESWGQETQYF	TGCGCCAGCAGCCAAGAATCTTGGGGCCAAGAGACCCAGTACTTC
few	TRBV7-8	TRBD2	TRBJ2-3	CASGASGSPDTQYF	TGTGCCAGCGGGGCTAGCGGGAGCCCAGATACGCAGTATTTT